A single sample is the source of the 14 T cell receptor beta chains below, sequenced in a study of vaccination and CD4 T cells after COVID-19. Scientists ran DNA taken from cultured CD4+ T cells through the Oncomine TCR Beta short-read assay for sequencing. TCRdb ran MiXCR on the PCR reads and lists one entry per CDR3 protein. The sample comprises about 15,000 distinct CDR3 sequences, about two fifths of which are singletons, and roughly 20% rests with the top ten. These receptors' targets are unknown. Treatment meaning: roughly 11-day PBMC culture with coronavirus spike peptide pools or control peptides (ViraFEST assay). The sequencing used CD4+ T cells from blood, cultured in vitro, collected before SARS-CoV-2 vaccination. Receptors were obtained from a human donor who had recovered from COVID-19.

The V gene is TRBV6-1, the J gene TRBJ2-1, with TRBD2 identical over 13 bases. This CDR3 has 16 amino acids. CDR1 MNHNS and CDR2 SASEGT come from the germline V gene. Unmatched junction bases numbered 12, after V lost 7 bases and J lost 9 bases. The CDR3 DNA reads as TGTGCCAGCAACGGACTAGCGGGAGCTTACTTGGTTGAGCAGTTCTTC. Translated: CASNGLAGAYLVEQFF.

In its sample, this clonotype was seen a few times. V and J are TRBV10-3 and TRBJ1-1; D is undetermined. Trimming removed 3 bases from V and 2 bases from J, with 13 bases in between. Germline V lookup: CDR1 ENHRY, CDR2 SYGVKD. This CDR3 region has 15 residues. CDR3 nucleotides: TGTGCCATCAGTGATTCTACCCGGGGTAACACTGAAGCTTTCTTT. It translates to CAISDSTRGNTEAFF.

This chain connects TRBV27 to TRBJ1-2, with D tentatively TRBD1 (6 bases). Germline CDR1 is MNHEY and CDR2 is SMNVEV (reference sequence). V lost 6 bases, J lost 4 bases, and 12 bases lay in between. This CDR3 has 13 amino acids. CDR3 in DNA: TGTGCCAGCAGAGGCGGGACAACCTATGGCTACACCTTC. Its protein is CASRGGTTYGYTF.

This clonotype came up a few times. V gene TRBV28 combines with J gene TRBJ2-5, with 9 positions matching TRBD2. The CDR3 consists of 17 residues. J lost 5 bases, V lost 8 bases, and 18 bases had no gene match. Germline CDR1 and CDR2: MDHEN and SYDVKM. CDR3 coding DNA: TGTGCCAGCGCCGGGAATAGCGGGAGTGGAGGTCGGGAGACCCAGTACTTC. Protein sequence: CASAGNSGSGGRETQYF. Full variable domain (missing parts from reference TRBV28 and TRBJ2-5): DVKVTQSSRYLVKRTGEKVFLECVQDMDHENMFWYRQDPGLGLRLIYFSYDVKMKEKGDIPEGYSVSREKKERFSLILESASTNQTSMYLCASAGNSGSGGRETQYFGPGTRLLVL.

This clonotype was recorded a few times. This chain links TRBV6-2 or TRBV6-3 with TRBJ2-7; TRBD2 matches at 11 bases. The CDR3 is 14 amino acids. Germline CDR1 MNHEY, CDR2 SVGEGT. V dropped 7 bases and J dropped 8; count of bases not matched to a gene: 10. For the CDR3, the DNA is TGTGCCAGCAAGACTAGCGGGATCGGTGGGCAGCAGTACTTC. Amino acids: CASKTSGIGGQQYF.

This clonotype was seen only a few times. The rearrangement joins TRBV7-3 to TRBJ1-1; 8 bases agree with TRBD1. Looked up from germline, CDR1 is SGHTA and CDR2 is FQGTGA. Unmatched junction bases numbered 8, after V lost 3 bases and J lost 11 bases. The CDR3 has 13 residues. The DNA for the CDR3 is TGTGCCAGCAGCTTCTATCCGGACAGGGAGGCTTTCTTT. Its translation is CASSFYPDREAFF.

This clonotype was counted only a few times. The rearrangement uses TRBV5-4 and TRBJ1-2; D is possibly TRBD1 (6 bases). The V and J ends lost 0 bases and 3 bases respectively, with 9 bases between them. This CDR3 comprises 14 residues. CDR1 and CDR2 from the germline V gene are SGHNT and YYREEE (reference sequence). The CDR3 protein is CASSLGGADYGYTF. DNA for the CDR3: TGTGCCAGCAGCTTGGGGGGGGCGGACTATGGCTACACCTTC.

In this sample, this clonotype is medium-sized. The chain combines TRBV20-1 with TRBJ1-1, with D hard to call. There are 10 residues in the CDR3. Germline CDR1 reads DFQATT; CDR2 reads SNEGSKA (reference sequence). Trimming removed 5 bases at V and 5 bases at J, with 6 bases between. The CDR3 loop reads CSAGETEAFF. The DNA of the CDR3 is TGCAGTGCTGGGGAAACTGAAGCTTTCTTT.

The chain recombines TRBV20-1 with TRBJ2-6; 8 nucleotides line up with TRBD1. Looked up from germline, CDR1 is DFQATT and CDR2 is SNEGSKA (reference sequence). CDR3 length: 16 amino acids. Losses at the gene ends were 7 bases for V and 0 bases for J; bases not matched to a gene: 8. CDR3 protein: CSVTQGESSGANVLTF. In DNA form, the CDR3 reads TGCAGTGTTACACAGGGGGAAAGCTCTGGGGCCAACGTCCTGACTTTC.

V gene TRBV20-1 combines with J gene TRBJ1-1; maybe TRBD1 (5 bases). From germline, CDR1 is DFQATT and CDR2 SNEGSKA (reference sequence). Trimming stripped 1 base from V and 0 bases from J, with 18 bases between. The CDR3 length is 17 residues. The CDR3 is CSARGLFGGALNTEAFF. In DNA form, the CDR3 reads TGCAGTGCTAGAGGTCTTTTCGGGGGAGCTCTGAACACTGAAGCTTTCTTT.

V and J are TRBV6-2 or TRBV6-3 and TRBJ2-5; D is perhaps TRBD1 (6 bases). V was clipped by 5 bases and J by 4 bases, with 11 bases between them. Germline lookup yields CDR1 MNHEY and CDR2 SVGEGT. CDR3 length equals 13 residues. CDR3 amino acids: CASSRTARETQYF. For the CDR3, the DNA is TGTGCCAGCAGTCGGACAGCCCGAGAGACCCAGTACTTC.

The chain is built from TRBV27 and TRBJ1-6; D may be TRBD1 (5 bases). Germline V CDR1 and CDR2: MNHEY, SMNVEV (reference sequence). The CDR3 consists of 18 residues. With 6 bases removed from V and 4 bases from J, the gap between germline ends came to 22 bases. The CDR3 loop is CASSSNSGTGEYNSPLHF. Written as DNA, the CDR3 is TGTGCCAGCAGCTCCAACTCCGGGACGGGTGAATATAATTCACCCCTCCACTTT.

This clonotype turned up a few times. This rearrangement joins TRBV20-1 to TRBJ1-1, with a possible D match to TRBD1 (5 bases). From germline, CDR1 is DFQATT and CDR2 SNEGSKA (reference sequence). This CDR3 spans 12 amino acids. With 1 base removed from V and 7 bases from J, the gap between germline ends came to 10 bases. For the CDR3, the DNA is TGCAGTGCTAGAGTCGTGGGGGATGAAGCTTTCTTT. Protein: CSARVVGDEAFF.

CDR3 residues: CSALDGAKNIQYF. The CDR3, as DNA: TGCAGTGCTTTGGATGGAGCCAAAAACATTCAGTACTTC. The V and J genes are TRBV20-1 and TRBJ2-4; D gene ambiguous. Between the trimmed V and J ends, which lost 5 bases and 0 bases, there was a span of 8 bases. The CDR3 is 13 residues long. From germline, CDR1 is DFQATT and CDR2 SNEGSKA (reference sequence).